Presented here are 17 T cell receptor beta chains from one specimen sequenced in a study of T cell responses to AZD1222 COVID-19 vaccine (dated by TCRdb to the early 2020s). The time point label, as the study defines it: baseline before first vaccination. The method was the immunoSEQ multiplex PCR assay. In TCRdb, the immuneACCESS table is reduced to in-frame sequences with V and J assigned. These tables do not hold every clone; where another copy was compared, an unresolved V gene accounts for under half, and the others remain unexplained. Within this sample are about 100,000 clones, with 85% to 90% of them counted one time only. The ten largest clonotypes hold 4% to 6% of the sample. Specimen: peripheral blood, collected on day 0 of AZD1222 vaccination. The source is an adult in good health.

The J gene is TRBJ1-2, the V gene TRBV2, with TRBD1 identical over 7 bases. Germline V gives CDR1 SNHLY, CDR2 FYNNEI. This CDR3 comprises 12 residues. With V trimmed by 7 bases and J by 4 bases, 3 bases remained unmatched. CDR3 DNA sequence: TGTGCCAGCACAGGGACAGTCTATGGCTACACCTTC. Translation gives CASTGTVYGYTF.

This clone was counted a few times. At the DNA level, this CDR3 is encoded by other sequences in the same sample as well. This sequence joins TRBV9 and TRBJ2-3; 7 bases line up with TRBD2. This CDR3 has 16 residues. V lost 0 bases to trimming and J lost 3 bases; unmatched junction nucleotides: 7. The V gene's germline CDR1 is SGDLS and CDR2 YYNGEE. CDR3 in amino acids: CASSVGGAGLTDTQYF. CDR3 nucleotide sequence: TGTGCCAGCAGCGTAGGGGGAGCGGGACTTACAGATACGCAGTATTTT.

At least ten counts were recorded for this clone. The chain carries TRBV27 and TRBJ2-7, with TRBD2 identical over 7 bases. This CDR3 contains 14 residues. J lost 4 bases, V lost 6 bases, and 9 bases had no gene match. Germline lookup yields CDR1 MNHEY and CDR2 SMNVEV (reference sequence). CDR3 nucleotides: TGTGCCAGCAGGGGGGGGAATGATCTTTACGAGCAGTACTTC. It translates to CASRGGNDLYEQYF.

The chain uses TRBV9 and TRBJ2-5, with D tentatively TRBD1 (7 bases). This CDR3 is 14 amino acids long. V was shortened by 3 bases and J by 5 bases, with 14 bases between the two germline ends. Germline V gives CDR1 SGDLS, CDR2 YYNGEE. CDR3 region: CASSAQGGRETQYF. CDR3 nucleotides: TGTGCCAGCAGCGCTCAGGGGGGACGGGAGACCCAGTACTTC.

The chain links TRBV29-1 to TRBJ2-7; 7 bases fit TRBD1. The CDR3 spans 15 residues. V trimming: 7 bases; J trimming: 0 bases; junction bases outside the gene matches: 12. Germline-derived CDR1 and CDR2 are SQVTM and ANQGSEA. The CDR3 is CSAIQGQGSSYEQYF. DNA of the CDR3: TGCAGCGCTATACAGGGGCAGGGGAGCTCCTACGAGCAGTACTTC.

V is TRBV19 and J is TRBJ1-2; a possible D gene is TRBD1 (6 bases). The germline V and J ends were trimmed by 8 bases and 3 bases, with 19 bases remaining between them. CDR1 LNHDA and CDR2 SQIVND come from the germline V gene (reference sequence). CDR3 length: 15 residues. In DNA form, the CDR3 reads TGTGCCAGTGGTTCACAGGGACGTCTCTACTATGGCTACACCTTC. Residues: CASGSQGRLYYGYTF.

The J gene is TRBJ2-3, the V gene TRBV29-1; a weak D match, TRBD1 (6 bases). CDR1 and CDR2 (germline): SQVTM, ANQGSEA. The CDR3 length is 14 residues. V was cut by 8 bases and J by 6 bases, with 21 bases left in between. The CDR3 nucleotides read TGCAGCTTAAGTCCGGGACACCGCGGGGATACGCAGTATTTT. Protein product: CSLSPGHRGDTQYF.

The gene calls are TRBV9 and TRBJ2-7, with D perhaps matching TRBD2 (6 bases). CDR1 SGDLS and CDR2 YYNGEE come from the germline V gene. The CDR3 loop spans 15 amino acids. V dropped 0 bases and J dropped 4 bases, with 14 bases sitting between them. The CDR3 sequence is CASSVDFGRGYEQYF. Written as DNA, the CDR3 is TGTGCCAGCAGCGTAGATTTCGGGAGAGGGTACGAGCAGTACTTC. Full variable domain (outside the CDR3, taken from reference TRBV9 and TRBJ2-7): DSGVTQTPKHLITATGQRVTLRCSPRSGDLSVYWYQQSLDQGLQFLIQYYNGEERAKGNILERFSAQQFPDLHSELNLSSLELGDSALYFCASSVDFGRGYEQYFGPGTRLTVT.

In DNA, the CDR3 is TGTGCCAGTAGGCGAGCCCGAAACTATGGCTACACCTTC. It specifies CASRRARNYGYTF. The V gene is TRBV19, the J gene TRBJ1-2; D not resolved. Germline CDR1 reads LNHDA; CDR2 reads SQIVND (reference sequence). Trimming removed 6 bases at V and 2 bases at J, with 10 bases between. This CDR3 comprises 13 residues.

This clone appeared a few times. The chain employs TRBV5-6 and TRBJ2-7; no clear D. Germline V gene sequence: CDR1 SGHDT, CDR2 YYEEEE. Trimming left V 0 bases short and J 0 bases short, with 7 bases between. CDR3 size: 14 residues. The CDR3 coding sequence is TGTGCCAGCAGCTTGGCGTCTTCCTCCTACGAGCAGTACTTC. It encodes CASSLASSSYEQYF. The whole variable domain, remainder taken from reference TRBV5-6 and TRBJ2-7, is DAGVTQSPTHLIKTRGQQVTLRCSPKSGHDTVSWYQQALGQGPQFIFQYYEEEERQRGNFPDRFSGHQFPNYSSELNVNALLLGDSALYLCASSLASSSYEQYFGPGTRLTVT.

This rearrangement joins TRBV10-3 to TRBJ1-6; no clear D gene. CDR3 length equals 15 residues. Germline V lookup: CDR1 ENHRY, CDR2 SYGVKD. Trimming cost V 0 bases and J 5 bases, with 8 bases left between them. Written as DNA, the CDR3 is TGTGCCATCAGTGAGTCATGGATAAATAATTCACCCCTCCACTTT. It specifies CAISESWINNSPLHF.

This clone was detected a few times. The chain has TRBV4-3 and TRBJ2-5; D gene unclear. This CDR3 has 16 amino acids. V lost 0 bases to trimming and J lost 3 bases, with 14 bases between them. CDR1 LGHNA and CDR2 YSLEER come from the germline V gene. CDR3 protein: CASSQDLRIREETQYF. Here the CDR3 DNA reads TGCGCCAGCAGCCAAGATCTGAGAATTCGCGAAGAGACCCAGTACTTC.

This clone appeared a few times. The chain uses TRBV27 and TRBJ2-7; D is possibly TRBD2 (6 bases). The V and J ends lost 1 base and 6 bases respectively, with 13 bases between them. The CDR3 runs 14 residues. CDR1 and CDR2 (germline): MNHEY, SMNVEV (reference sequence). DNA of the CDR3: TGTGCCAGCAGTTTATACGGGACTCCGAGCGAGCAGTACTTC. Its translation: CASSLYGTPSEQYF.

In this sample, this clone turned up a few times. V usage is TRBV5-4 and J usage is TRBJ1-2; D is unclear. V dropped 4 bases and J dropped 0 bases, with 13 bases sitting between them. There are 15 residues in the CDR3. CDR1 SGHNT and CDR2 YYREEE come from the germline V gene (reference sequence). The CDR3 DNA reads TGTGCCAGCAGCCCGACGGTAGGAGCTAACTATGGCTACACCTTC. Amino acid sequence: CASSPTVGANYGYTF. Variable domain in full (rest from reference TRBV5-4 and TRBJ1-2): ETGVTQSPTHLIKTRGQQVTLRCSSQSGHNTVSWYQQALGQGPQFIFQYYREEENGRGNFPPRFSGLQFPNYSSELNVNALELDDSALYLCASSPTVGANYGYTFGSGTRLTVV.

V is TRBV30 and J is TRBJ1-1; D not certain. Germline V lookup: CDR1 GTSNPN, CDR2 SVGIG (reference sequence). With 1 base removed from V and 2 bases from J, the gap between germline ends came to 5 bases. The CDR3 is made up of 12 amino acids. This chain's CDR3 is CAWSAGNTEAFF. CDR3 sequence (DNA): TGTGCCTGGAGTGCGGGTAACACTGAAGCTTTCTTT. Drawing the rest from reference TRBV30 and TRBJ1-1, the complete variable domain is SQTIHQWPATLVQPVGSPLSLECTVEGTSNPNLYWYRQAAGRGLQLLFYSVGIGQISSEVPQNLSASRPQDRQFILSSKKLLLSDSGFYLCAWSAGNTEAFFGQGTRLTVV.

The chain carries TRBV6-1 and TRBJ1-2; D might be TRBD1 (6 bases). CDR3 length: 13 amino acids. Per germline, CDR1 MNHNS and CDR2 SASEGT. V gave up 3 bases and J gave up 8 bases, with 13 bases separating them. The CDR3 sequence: CASSEILQGGYTF. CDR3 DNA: TGTGCCAGCAGTGAGATCTTACAGGGAGGCTACACCTTC.

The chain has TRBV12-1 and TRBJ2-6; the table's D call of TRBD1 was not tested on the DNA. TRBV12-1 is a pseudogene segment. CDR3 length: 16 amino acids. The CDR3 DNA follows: TGTGCCAGCAGCTTGTGCCAGGGTTCTGGGGCCAACGTCCTGACTTTC. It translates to CASSLCQGSGANVLTF.